This T cell receptor (beta chain) comes out of a study of OX40 agonist ivuxolimab in advanced cancers. Broader study findings: More expanded clones were found, on average, in CD8+ than in CD4+ T cells.

This clone was seen once. The antigen is unknown. V was cut by 5 bases and J by 5 bases, with 19 bases left in between. CDR1 SNHLY and CDR2 FYNNEI come from the germline V gene. This CDR3 region has 15 residues. Measured with immunoSEQ multiplex PCR; TCRdb has only the in-frame clones, and not every one. The sample consists of more than 9,000 clones, roughly 69% of them appearing once. The investigators sampled blood at baseline, at cycle 4 day 1, and at cycle 7 day 1. The rearrangement links TRBV2 to TRBJ2-7; D is perhaps TRBD2 (6 bases). The sequence came from an adult with an advanced solid tumor such as melanoma, head and neck, liver or kidney cancer. The input for sequencing was CD4+ or CD8+ T cells sorted from blood, taken in a trial of the OX40 agonist ivuxolimab. DNA of the CDR3: TGTGCCAGCAGTAGGAATCCCGGGGGAAGGGACGAGCAGTACTTC. Translation: CASSRNPGGRDEQYF.